This T cell receptor beta chain appears in the sequencing data of a study of blood T cell repertoires in COVID-19. CDR3 length equals 17 residues. Trimming removed 0 bases at V and 4 bases at J, with 19 bases between. From germline, CDR1 is LGHDT and CDR2 YNNKEL (reference sequence). Here immunoSEQ multiplex PCR was the method, and the copy in TCRdb shows in-frame clones only, minus some. The profile shows about 130,000 clones, about 86% of them singletons. Source material: peripheral blood. The chain has TRBV3-1 (or the pseudogene TRBV3-2) and TRBJ2-7; maybe TRBD1 (6 bases). This TCR was recovered from a woman aged 45 to 65 with acute or convalescent COVID-19. CDR3 amino acids: CASSQDLAGVSFYEQYF. The DNA for the CDR3 is TGTGCCAGCAGCCAAGATCTGGCAGGGGTATCCTTTTACGAGCAGTACTTC.